This TCR beta chain was captured by sequencing in a study of blood T cell repertoires in COVID-19. In the study overall: T cells, B-cell-depleted T cells, or PBMCs provided the cDNA or gDNA that served as material.

Participant ages covered roughly 18 to 89 years across around 22 US areas. In germline, CDR1 is SGHAT, CDR2 FQNNGV. V lost 4 bases to trimming and J lost 4 bases; unmatched junction nucleotides: 9. The CDR3 runs to 17 residues. Sequencing was performed with immunoSEQ multiplex PCR; in TCRdb, only in-frame clones are kept and a portion is missing. The sample contains 390,000 or so clones, over 75% of which appear only once. This TCR derives from a man aged 18 to 29 who had recovered from COVID-19. The sample was PBMCs or T cells enriched from blood (not recorded which). The chain is built from TRBV11-2 and TRBJ2-2, with 10 bases lining up with TRBD2. DNA for the CDR3: TGTGCCAGCAGCTCCCATCTAGCGGGGGTCCTCACCGGGGAGCTGTTTTTT. Protein product: CASSSHLAGVLTGELFF.